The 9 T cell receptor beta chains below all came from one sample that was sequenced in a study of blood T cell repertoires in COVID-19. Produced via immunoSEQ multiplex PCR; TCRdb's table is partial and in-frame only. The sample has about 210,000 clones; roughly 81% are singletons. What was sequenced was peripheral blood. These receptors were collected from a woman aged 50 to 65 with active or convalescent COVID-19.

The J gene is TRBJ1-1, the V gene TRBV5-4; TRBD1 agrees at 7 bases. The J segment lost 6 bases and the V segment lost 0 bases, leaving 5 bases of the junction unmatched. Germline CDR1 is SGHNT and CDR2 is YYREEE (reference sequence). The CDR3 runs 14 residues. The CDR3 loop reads CASSLVGQWAEAFF. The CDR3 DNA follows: TGTGCCAGCAGCTTGGTGGGACAGTGGGCTGAAGCTTTCTTT.

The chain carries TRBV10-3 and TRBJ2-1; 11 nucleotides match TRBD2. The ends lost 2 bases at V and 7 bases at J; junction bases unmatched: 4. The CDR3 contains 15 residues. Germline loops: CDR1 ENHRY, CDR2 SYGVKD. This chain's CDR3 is CAISETSGGRNEQFF. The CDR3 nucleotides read TGTGCCATCAGTGAGACTAGCGGGGGACGGAATGAGCAGTTCTTC.

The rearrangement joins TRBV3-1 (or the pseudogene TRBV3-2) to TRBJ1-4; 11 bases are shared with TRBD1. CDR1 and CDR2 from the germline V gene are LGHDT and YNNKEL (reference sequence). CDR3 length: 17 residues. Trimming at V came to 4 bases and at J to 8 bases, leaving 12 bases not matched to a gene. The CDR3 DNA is TGTGCCAGCAGCCGTACTAGTGGGGACAGGGGGAACGAAAAACTGTTTTTT. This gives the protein CASSRTSGDRGNEKLFF.

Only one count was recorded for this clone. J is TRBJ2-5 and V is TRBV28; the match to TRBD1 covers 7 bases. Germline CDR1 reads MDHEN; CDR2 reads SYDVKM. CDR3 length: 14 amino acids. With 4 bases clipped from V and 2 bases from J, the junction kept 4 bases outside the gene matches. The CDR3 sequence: CASSSQGIQETQYF. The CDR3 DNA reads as TGTGCCAGCAGTTCACAGGGGATACAAGAGACCCAGTACTTC. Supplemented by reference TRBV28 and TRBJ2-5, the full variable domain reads DVKVTQSSRYLVKRTGEKVFLECVQDMDHENMFWYRQDPGLGLRLIYFSYDVKMKEKGDIPEGYSVSREKKERFSLILESASTNQTSMYLCASSSQGIQETQYFGPGTRLLVL.

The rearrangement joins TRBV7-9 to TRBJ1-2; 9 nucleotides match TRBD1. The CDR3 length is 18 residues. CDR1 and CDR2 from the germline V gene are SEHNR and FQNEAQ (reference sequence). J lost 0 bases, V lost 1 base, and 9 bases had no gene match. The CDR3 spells CASSLEGQGFNPNYGYTF. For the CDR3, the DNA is TGTGCCAGCAGCTTAGAGGGACAGGGCTTTAACCCTAACTATGGCTACACCTTC.

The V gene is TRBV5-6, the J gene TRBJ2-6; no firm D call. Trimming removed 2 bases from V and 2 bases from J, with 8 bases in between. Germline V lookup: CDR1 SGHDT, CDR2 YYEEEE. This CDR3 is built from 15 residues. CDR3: CASSFTDAGANVLTF. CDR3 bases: TGTGCCAGCAGCTTTACAGACGCTGGGGCCAACGTCCTGACTTTC.

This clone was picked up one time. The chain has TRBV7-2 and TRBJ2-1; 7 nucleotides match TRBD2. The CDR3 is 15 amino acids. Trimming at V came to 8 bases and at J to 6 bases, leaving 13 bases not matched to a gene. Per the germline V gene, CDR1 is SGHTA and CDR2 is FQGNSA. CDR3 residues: CASPGRASGLNEQFF. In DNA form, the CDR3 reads TGTGCCAGCCCCGGCCGGGCTAGCGGCCTCAATGAGCAGTTCTTC.

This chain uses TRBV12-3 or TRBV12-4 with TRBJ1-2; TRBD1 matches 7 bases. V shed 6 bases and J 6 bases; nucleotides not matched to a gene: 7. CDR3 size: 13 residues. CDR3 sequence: CASRPGQTHGYTF. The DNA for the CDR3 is TGTGCCAGCAGACCGGGACAGACCCATGGCTACACCTTC.

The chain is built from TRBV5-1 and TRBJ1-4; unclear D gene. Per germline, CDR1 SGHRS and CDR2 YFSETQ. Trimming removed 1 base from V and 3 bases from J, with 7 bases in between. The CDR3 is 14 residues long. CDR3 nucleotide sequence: TGCGCCAGCAGCTTGTTGTCTTCTAATGAAAAACTGTTTTTT. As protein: CASSLLSSNEKLFF.